This entry is about one TCR beta chain. What it binds is not known. Germline CDR1 and CDR2: SGHRS and YFSETQ. The CDR3 runs 11 residues. V was cut by 1 base and J by 3 bases, with 0 bases left in between. These data belong to a study of T cell responses to AZD1222 COVID-19 vaccine. This table comes from immunoSEQ multiplex PCR, and its TCRdb copy is limited to in-frame clones, with some not included. Seen here are around 190,000 clones, 85% to 95% observed once, and the top ten hold roughly 1.7%. Study-level points and caveats: Increased Spike-specific TCR breadth and depth were observed after two AZD1222 doses. Regions 160-218 and 743-854 dominated among vaccine-associated CD4 TCRs spanning spike.

This chain connects TRBV5-1 to TRBJ2-3; D is unresolved. The sample here was peripheral blood, taken 28 days after the second AZD1222 dose. This sequence originates from an adult who received the AZD1222 COVID-19 vaccine. As DNA, the CDR3 is TGCGCCAGCAGCTTGACAGATACGCAGTATTTT. Translating gives CASSLTDTQYF.